The T cell receptor beta chain described here comes from a study of T cell responses to AZD1222 COVID-19 vaccine. General observations from the study: Spike was spanned by vaccine-associated CD4 TCRs, which were dominant at 160-218 and 743-854. Within unmutated variant regions lay the reported targets of nearly half of spike-specific TCRs. Spike-specific TCR breadth and depth were elevated following two AZD1222 doses.

Investigators merged groups given second doses at roughly 4 or roughly 12 weeks. Method: immunoSEQ multiplex PCR; TCRdb's copy keeps in-frame clones and lacks some. The sample has some 170,000 clones, 85% to 95% seen once. This clone was detected only a few times. Its antigen is unknown. Germline CDR1 is SNHLY and CDR2 is FYNNEI. The V and J ends lost 3 bases and 4 bases respectively, with 9 bases between them. The CDR3 consists of 13 residues. The clonotype comes from an adult who received the AZD1222 COVID-19 vaccine. The specimen was peripheral blood, collected 28 days after the second AZD1222 dose. V usage is TRBV2 and J usage is TRBJ1-2; no definite D call. The CDR3 DNA reads as TGTGCCAGCAGTGACAGGCCTTCCTATGGCTACACCTTC. It encodes CASSDRPSYGYTF.